This TCR beta chain was identified during a study of blood T cell repertoires in COVID-19. Study-level information: Material from acute and convalescent COVID-19 was sourced from the United States, Italy and Spain. T cells, B-cell-depleted T cells, or PBMCs supplied cDNA or gDNA.

The CDR3 has 15 residues. Trimming removed 2 bases from V and 6 bases from J; junction bases left unmatched: 5. CDR1 is MNHEY and CDR2 is SVGEGT in the germline V gene. Original data processing: For nucleated cells, counts were estimated from reference gene primer amplification. Assay: immunoSEQ multiplex PCR; the TCRdb copy retains only in-frame clones and omits some. The V and J calls and clone size were taken over from that table, and D and trimming were inferred from the DNA. The profile covers about 87,000 clones, with approximately 86% appearing a single time and about 5% taken by the ten largest.

This sequence joins TRBV6-2 or TRBV6-3 and TRBJ1-4; TRBD1 matches at 8 bases. The sample consisted of peripheral blood. The TCR was taken from a man aged 35-49 years with acute or convalescent COVID-19. The DNA for the CDR3 is TGTGCCAGCAGTTACACTGGACAGGGCTATGAAAAACTGTTTTTT. Amino acids: CASSYTGQGYEKLFF.